Many counts were recorded for the clone carrying this T cell receptor (beta chain). Its target is unknown. The data are from a study of response to subunit inactivated influenza vaccine. V dropped 10 bases and J dropped 3 bases, with 13 bases sitting between them. This CDR3 comprises 13 residues. Overall study findings and caveats: It was suggested by the authors that few new T cells are recruited by each seasonal influenza vaccination.

One entry per CDR3 protein results from TCRdb running MiXCR on the RT-PCR reads. The repertoire has about 240,000 distinct CDR3 sequences, about 12% of them found once; the top ten carry roughly 7.7%. Sequencing used non-naive T cells sorted from PBMCs, obtained roughly 15 days before vaccination. V is TRBV12-3 or TRBV12-4 and J is TRBJ1-5; tentatively, D is TRBD1 (6 bases). This sequence originates from a man over 45 who received an inactivated influenza vaccine. CDR3 nucleotide sequence: TGTGCCACCTCCGGGACACCCAATCAGCCCCAGCATTTT. As protein: CATSGTPNQPQHF.